This TCR beta chain comes out of a study of cytomegalovirus exposure and HLA in healthy donors. Points from the study as a whole: It was approximately 170 TCR beta chains that were listed as cytomegalovirus-associated. The authors reported that TCR beta sequences could predict HLA-A and HLA-B alleles. These predictions were accurate for most subjects in the first cohort. TCR beta V- and J-gene trimming was later associated with a missense DCLRE1C variant.

The primer mix had 60 Vbeta and 13 Jbeta primers. Profiled with immunoSEQ multiplex PCR; TCRdb holds only in-frame clones, not every one. The sample carries about 170,000 clones, 76% recorded once. This clone came up a few times. Its antigen remains unidentified. The CDR3 spans 13 residues. Germline CDR1 MDHEN, CDR2 SYDVKM. This chain uses TRBV28 with TRBJ1-1; 8 nucleotides line up with TRBD1. The sequencing sample was made of PBMCs. This TCR came from a female donor in good health and CMV-seronegative. For the CDR3, the DNA is TGTGCTACACAGGGGGGATTGTACACTGAAGCTTTCTTT. As protein: CATQGGLYTEAFF.